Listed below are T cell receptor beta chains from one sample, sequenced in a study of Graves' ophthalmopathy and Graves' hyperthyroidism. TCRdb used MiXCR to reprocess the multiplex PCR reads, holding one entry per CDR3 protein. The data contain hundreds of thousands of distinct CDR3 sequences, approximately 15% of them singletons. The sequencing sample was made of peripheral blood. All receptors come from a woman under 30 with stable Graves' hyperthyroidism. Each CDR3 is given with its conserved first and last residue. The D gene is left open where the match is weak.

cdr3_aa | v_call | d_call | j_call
CASSFKRNGELFF | TRBV11-3 | . | TRBJ2-2
CASSFEGLDGYTF | TRBV12-3/TRBV12-4 | . | TRBJ1-2
CASIPWGVNTEAFF | TRBV6-1 | . | TRBJ1-1
CASSLAGGSYQETQYF | TRBV11-3 | TRBD2 | TRBJ2-5
CAGSSGTGLNYGYTF | TRBV6-5 | TRBD1 | TRBJ1-2
CSARERGVRAKNIQYF | TRBV20-1 | . | TRBJ2-4
CATSDSKGYGYTF | TRBV24-1 | . | TRBJ1-2
CTSSLHGGEETQYF | TRBV7-3 | TRBD2 | TRBJ2-5
CASSLGQGHQETQYF | TRBV5-1 | TRBD1 | TRBJ2-5
CASSPRTGYSYEQYF | TRBV12-3/TRBV12-4 | TRBD1 | TRBJ2-7
CASSYDRVSSYEQYF | TRBV6-5 | . | TRBJ2-7
CASSSYDRMNTEAFF | TRBV7-2 | . | TRBJ1-1
CASSDEGGSRETQYF | TRBV2 | TRBD2 | TRBJ2-5
CASRDRSGTGELFF | TRBV19 | TRBD1 | TRBJ2-2
CASSSGTFEKLFF | TRBV5-6 | . | TRBJ1-4
CSASRLLGTYEQYF | TRBV20-1 | . | TRBJ2-7
CASSLDRINQPQHF | TRBV19 | TRBD1 | TRBJ1-5
CASSYSGGINVANTEAFF | TRBV6-2/TRBV6-3 | . | TRBJ1-1
CASSIAGLAEYEQYF | TRBV19 | TRBD2 | TRBJ2-7
CASRGGSSTGELFF | TRBV9 | TRBD2 | TRBJ2-2
CASSLDGALNTEAFF | TRBV5-1 | . | TRBJ1-1
CASSFSDRPHEQYF | TRBV12-3/TRBV12-4 | . | TRBJ2-7
CASSIGTDNNYGYTF | TRBV19 | . | TRBJ1-2
CASSYGTGSEAFF | TRBV6-5 | . | TRBJ1-1
CASSLSNGAAEQYF | TRBV7-8 | . | TRBJ2-7
CATRSAGHQETQYF | TRBV15 | . | TRBJ2-5
CASSLELTVEAFF | TRBV11-2 | . | TRBJ1-1
CASSLGGRSTEAFF | TRBV12-3/TRBV12-4 | . | TRBJ1-1
CASSFRDRAGFRETQYF | TRBV5-1 | TRBD1 | TRBJ2-5
CASSLAGPLYEQYF | TRBV5-1 | . | TRBJ2-7
CASSGSATYGYTF | TRBV6-2/TRBV6-3 | . | TRBJ1-2
CASSLGVRPYEQYF | TRBV28 | . | TRBJ2-7
CASSGRNSPLHF | TRBV9 | . | TRBJ1-6
CASSVGYRSTEQYF | TRBV7-9 | . | TRBJ2-7
CASSFQTGHGGYTF | TRBV12-3/TRBV12-4 | . | TRBJ1-2
CATSGEHSEAFF | TRBV24-1 | . | TRBJ1-1
CASGTIKGRTYEQYF | TRBV28 | . | TRBJ2-7
CSVAGGSGGTEAFF | TRBV29-1 | TRBD1 | TRBJ1-1
CASSPRRVTEAFF | TRBV12-3/TRBV12-4 | . | TRBJ1-1
CASSPRTGVETQYF | TRBV19 | TRBD1 | TRBJ2-5
CASSITGASSPLHF | TRBV19 | TRBD1 | TRBJ1-6
CASIRPGERNTEAFF | TRBV11-2 | . | TRBJ1-1
CASNLMVDRQETQYF | TRBV10-2 | . | TRBJ2-5
CASSPQGYTEAFF | TRBV18 | . | TRBJ1-1
CASIRAGRPGETQYF | TRBV27 | . | TRBJ2-5
CASSYGRGPTNTGELFF | TRBV6-5 | TRBD1 | TRBJ2-2
CASSPRFGGDEQYF | TRBV3-1 | . | TRBJ2-7
CSAKDPGPYGYTF | TRBV20-1 | . | TRBJ1-2
CASRDVGPRGTEAFF | TRBV5-1 | . | TRBJ1-1
CASLGRTEAFF | TRBV28 | . | TRBJ1-1
CASNRHRGVDTGELFF | TRBV7-8 | TRBD1 | TRBJ2-2
CASSGWGETYEQYF | TRBV12-3/TRBV12-4 | . | TRBJ2-7
CASSPGGSNYGCTF | TRBV6-1 | . | TRBJ1-2